This T cell receptor beta chain stems from a study of T cells in localized non-small cell lung cancer. The length of the CDR3 is 15 residues. Trimming cost V 5 bases and J 4 bases; bases outside gene matches: 8. Germline CDR1 is LNHDA and CDR2 is SQIVND (reference sequence). Findings and caveats of the study: Density of T cells in blood, when higher, went with longer overall survival. Maximal T cell clonality occurred in uninvolved adjacent lung, with tumor ranking below it. Because sequencing included only one region (of the tumor), heterogeneity remains possible.

Assay: immunoSEQ multiplex PCR; the TCRdb copy retains only in-frame clones and omits some. Here the sample spans 72,000 or so clones, around 85% being singletons. Concerning this clone: The antigen is not known.

This clonotype originated in a male donor aged 60 or over with stage III squamous cell lung carcinoma. The source was peripheral blood, collected before any cancer treatment. The chain combines TRBV19 with TRBJ1-5, with 7 nucleotides matching TRBD1. The CDR3 is CASSSTGTENQPQHF. CDR3 in DNA: TGTGCCAGTAGTTCAACCGGGACAGAGAATCAGCCCCAGCATTTT.